Following are 28 T cell receptor beta chains from one sample sequenced in a study of HIV-infected patients and healthy controls. About 480 ng RNA was reverse transcribed with alpha and beta constant-region primers. Separate chain-specific third strand synthesis with multiplexing indices produced the alpha and beta libraries. TCRdb re-derived calls from the 5' RACE reads in MiXCR, one entry per CDR3 protein. Among more than 5,500 distinct CDR3 sequences listed, under 30% were seen once. All unsorted peripheral T cells were captured because whole blood was used without fractionation. Here the sequenced sample was blood, taken before antiretroviral therapy. These receptors were obtained from an adult with HIV infection.

This clonotype is judged medium-sized. This chain uses TRBV7-2 with TRBJ1-6, with D hard to call. CDR3 length equals 15 residues. CDR1 is SGHTA and CDR2 is FQGNSA in the germline V gene. The V and J ends lost 0 bases and 7 bases respectively, with 10 bases between them. This CDR3 reads CASSLAGRPNSPLHF. CDR3 in DNA: TGTGCCAGCAGCTTAGCAGGGAGGCCCAATTCACCCCTCCACTTT.

J is TRBJ2-1 and V is TRBV7-9, with 9 bases that match TRBD1. Germline V gene data show CDR1 as SEHNR and CDR2 as FQNEAQ (reference sequence). The CDR3 runs 13 residues. Losses at the gene ends were 4 bases for V and 8 bases for J; bases not matched to a gene: 3. Here the CDR3 reads CASSSDRGDEQFF. The DNA of the CDR3 is TGTGCCAGCAGCTCGGACAGGGGTGATGAGCAGTTCTTC.

The sample holds many counts of this clonotype. The V call is TRBV7-2, the J call TRBJ2-2; 14 bases line up with TRBD2. Germline V gene data show CDR1 as SGHTA and CDR2 as FQGNSA. The CDR3 runs 17 residues. Unmatched junction bases numbered 8, after V lost 5 bases and J lost 6 bases. For the CDR3, the DNA is TGTGCCAGCAGCGTAAACCCGACTAGCGGGGGGGCCGGGGAGCTGTTTTTT. Encoded protein: CASSVNPTSGGAGELFF.

The rearrangement links TRBV20-1 to TRBJ2-2; TRBD2 aligns across 10 bases. The CDR3 length is 15 residues. Germline V gene sequence: CDR1 DFQATT, CDR2 SNEGSKA (reference sequence). After removal of 0 bases from V and 3 bases from J, the junction contained 1 base not matched to a gene. The CDR3 bases are TGCAGTGCTAGAGATCTAGCGGGGGACACCGGGGAGCTGTTTTTT. Its protein is CSARDLAGDTGELFF.

Ten or more counts support this clonotype. Written as DNA, the CDR3 is TGTGCCAGCAGTTACGAGGGGCGGCCCCAGCATTTT. Protein sequence: CASSYEGRPQHF. V and J are TRBV6-2 or TRBV6-3 and TRBJ1-5; D is possibly TRBD1 (5 bases). V lost 2 bases to trimming and J lost 9 bases, with 8 bases between them. The CDR3 covers 12 residues. CDR1 MNHEY and CDR2 SVGEGT come from the germline V gene.

This clonotype rates as large. The CDR3 is CASSPTPLWTSGGLSNTGELFF. CDR3 DNA: TGTGCCAGCAGCCCAACCCCTCTCTGGACTAGCGGGGGGCTGTCGAACACCGGGGAGCTGTTTTTT. The V and J genes are TRBV11-1 and TRBJ2-2; 14 nucleotides align to TRBD2. The CDR3 length is 22 residues. Germline V gives CDR1 SGHAT, CDR2 FQDESV (reference sequence). With 5 bases clipped from V and 0 bases from J, the junction kept 17 bases outside the gene matches.

This clonotype was seen many times. The chain uses TRBV30 and TRBJ2-1; either TRBD1 or TRBD2 may fit D (5 bases each). This CDR3 region has 16 residues. Looked up from germline, CDR1 is GTSNPN and CDR2 is SVGIG (reference sequence). V was pared by 0 bases and J by 7 bases, with 19 bases between. DNA of the CDR3: TGTGCCTGGAGTGTTGGAGAGGGACGGTTTGGAAATGAGCAGTTCTTC. This gives the protein CAWSVGEGRFGNEQFF. Supplemented by reference TRBV30 and TRBJ2-1, the full variable domain reads SQTIHQWPATLVQPVGSPLSLECTVEGTSNPNLYWYRQAAGRGLQLLFYSVGIGQISSEVPQNLSASRPQDRQFILSSKKLLLSDSGFYLCAWSVGEGRFGNEQFFGPGTRLTVL.

This clonotype was found a few times. The CDR3 loop reads CASSGQGGGEQYF. CDR3 nucleotides: TGTGCCAGCAGCGGACAGGGAGGAGGGGAGCAGTACTTC. V usage is TRBV9 and J usage is TRBJ2-7; perhaps TRBD1 as D (7 bases). CDR1 is SGDLS, CDR2 YYNGEE, per germline. This CDR3 contains 13 residues. V was clipped by 3 bases and J by 7 bases, with 14 bases between them.

This clonotype was recorded many times. This chain links TRBV4-3 with TRBJ2-2; 8 bases are a match to TRBD1. The CDR3 length is 15 residues. Germline-derived CDR1 and CDR2 are LGHNA and YSLEER. V was pared by 5 bases and J by 1 base, with 3 bases of the junction left unmatched. The CDR3 sequence: CASSSGTGNTGELFF. CDR3 nucleotides: TGCGCCAGCAGCTCCGGGACAGGGAACACCGGGGAGCTGTTTTTT.

In its sample, this clonotype is medium-sized. This chain uses TRBV19 with TRBJ2-4; perhaps D is TRBD1 or TRBD2 (5 bases each). This CDR3 contains 15 residues. Germline loops: CDR1 LNHDA, CDR2 SQIVND (reference sequence). Trimming stripped 2 bases from V and 8 bases from J, with 16 bases between. CDR3 nucleotide sequence: TGTGCCAGTAGTATAAGCGGACCGTGGGACGACATTCAGTACTTC. Translation: CASSISGPWDDIQYF.

At least ten counts were recorded for this clonotype. This chain uses TRBV7-9 with TRBJ2-1; TRBD1 agrees at 7 bases. Germline values: CDR1 SEHNR, CDR2 FQNEAQ (reference sequence). Unmatched junction bases numbered 2, after V lost 1 base and J lost 5 bases. This CDR3 is built from 14 residues. The CDR3 region is CASSLDRGHNEQFF. CDR3 nucleotide sequence: TGTGCCAGCAGCTTAGACAGGGGCCACAATGAGCAGTTCTTC.

Sample share makes this clonotype medium-sized. The chain carries TRBV12-3 or TRBV12-4 and TRBJ2-2; tentatively, D is TRBD1 (6 bases). Trimming cost V 11 bases and J 1 base, with 14 bases left between them. The CDR3 runs to 14 residues. The CDR3 loop reads CACRPGQNTGELFF. CDR3 DNA sequence: TGTGCCTGCCGCCCGGGACAGAACACCGGGGAGCTGTTTTTT.

This clonotype qualifies as medium-sized. This rearrangement joins TRBV7-9 to TRBJ2-7; D ambiguous. Looked up from germline, CDR1 is SEHNR and CDR2 is FQNEAQ (reference sequence). The CDR3 length is 13 residues. Trimming took 0 bases from V and 6 from J, leaving 9 bases between them. For the CDR3, the DNA is TGTGCCAGCAGCTTAGCGCGGTGGGGCGAGCAGTACTTC. Residues: CASSLARWGEQYF.

This clonotype counts as medium-sized. The chain is built from TRBV3-1 and TRBJ1-6; 8 nucleotides align to TRBD1. The CDR3 runs to 21 residues. The germline V gene encodes CDR1 LGHDT and CDR2 YNNKEL (reference sequence). Trimming took 2 bases from V and 0 from J; bases not matched to a gene: 15. The CDR3 coding sequence is TGTGCCAGCAGCCAACTACAGGGGGGCATCAGGATTAGCTCCTATAATTCACCCCTCCACTTT. Translation gives CASSQLQGGIRISSYNSPLHF.

The J gene is TRBJ1-2, the V gene TRBV6-4; no firm D call. Germline values: CDR1 MRHNA, CDR2 SNTAGT. The CDR3 extends over 13 amino acids. V lost 6 bases and J lost 8, with 16 bases in between. The CDR3 region is CASRDPNGLGYTF. CDR3 nucleotide sequence: TGTGCCAGCAGAGACCCGAACGGTCTCGGCTACACCTTC.

This clonotype was recorded many times. V is TRBV3-1 and J is TRBJ2-3; 11 bases are shared with TRBD2. The V segment lost 6 bases and the J segment 3 bases; nucleotides outside the gene matches: 5. Germline CDR1 LGHDT, CDR2 YNNKEL (reference sequence). This CDR3 contains 15 residues. The CDR3 spells CASRSRLAGTDTQYF. In DNA, the CDR3 is TGTGCCAGCAGGTCTCGACTAGCGGGGACAGATACGCAGTATTTT.

Note on this clonotype: Given a much more abundant clone one base away, this may be a read error. This sequence joins TRBV11-1 and TRBJ1-1, with D unresolved. Trimming cost V 2 bases and J 6 bases, with 10 bases left between them. This CDR3 comprises 13 residues. Germline CDR1 SGHAT, CDR2 FQDESV (reference sequence). The CDR3: CASSLSGLPEAFF. The CDR3 DNA follows: TGTGCCAGCAGCTTATCGGGCTTGCCTGAAGCTTTCTTT.

This clonotype is labeled medium-sized. In nucleotides, the CDR3 is TGTGCCAGCAGCTTAATTCCGGTTAATAGCAATCAGCCCCAGCATTTT. Protein: CASSLIPVNSNQPQHF. The chain recombines TRBV7-2 with TRBJ1-5; no definite D call. V lost 2 bases, J lost 0 bases, and 11 bases lay in between. Germline assignment: CDR1 SGHTA and CDR2 FQGNSA. This CDR3 region has 16 residues.

A few counts support this clonotype. The chain couples TRBV6-2 or TRBV6-3 to TRBJ2-4, with D maybe TRBD1 (5 bases). Germline V gives CDR1 MNHEY, CDR2 SVGEGT. The V end was cut by 6 bases, the J end by 5 bases, with 17 bases between. CDR3 size: 15 residues. The CDR3 DNA is TGTGCCAGCAGCACCCAAGGGGCTGGTCAAAACATTCAGTACTTC. Its protein product is CASSTQGAGQNIQYF.

By proportion, this clonotype is medium-sized (0.01 to 0.1%). V is TRBV28 and J is TRBJ2-6, with 7 bases aligning to TRBD1. Germline CDR1 MDHEN, CDR2 SYDVKM. There are 16 residues in the CDR3. Germline trimming cut 4 bases from V and 4 bases from J; bases unmatched to any gene: 7. CDR3 DNA: TGTGCCAGCAGTTCCTACAGGGGAGCCGGGGCCAACGTCCTGACTTTC. This translates into CASSSYRGAGANVLTF.

This clonotype is categorized as medium-sized. DNA for the CDR3: TGTGCCAGCAAGGAAGGGGCCGACTGGTACGAGCAGTACTTC. Its protein product is CASKEGADWYEQYF. V gene TRBV6-4 combines with J gene TRBJ2-7; TRBD1 is a possible D gene (5 bases). CDR1 MRHNA and CDR2 SNTAGT come from the germline V gene. The CDR3 has 14 amino acids. The V and J ends lost 7 bases and 4 bases respectively, with 17 bases between them.

This clonotype is labeled as medium-sized. V is TRBV7-3 and J is TRBJ2-3, with 8 bases fitting TRBD1. Germline values: CDR1 SGHTA, CDR2 FQGTGA. The CDR3 extends over 15 amino acids. With V trimmed by 6 bases and J by 0 bases, 5 bases remained unmatched. CDR3 in DNA: TGTGCCAGCAGTCCGGACAGGGCTAGCACAGATACGCAGTATTTT. Translated, it gives CASSPDRASTDTQYF.

The chain has TRBV12-3 or TRBV12-4 and TRBJ1-5, with D unclear. The CDR3 totals 14 residues. Trimming left V 10 bases short and J 0 bases short, with 13 bases between. The CDR3 reads CATTPGDSNQPQHF. CDR3 DNA: TGTGCCACTACTCCGGGAGATAGCAATCAGCCCCAGCATTTT.

By sample fraction, this clonotype is medium-sized. This chain uses TRBV4-2 with TRBJ2-3; TRBD2 is a possible D gene (6 bases). V was pared by 1 base and J by 0 bases, with 11 bases between. The length of the CDR3 is 16 residues. Germline lookup yields CDR1 LGHNA and CDR2 YNFKEQ. The CDR3 spells CASSQAGRGSTDTQYF. For the CDR3, the DNA is TGTGCCAGCAGCCAAGCGGGGCGGGGAAGCACAGATACGCAGTATTTT.

Details on this clonotype: This is likely a read error, given that the CDR3 carries no conserved phenylalanine or tryptophan at its end. The gene calls are TRBV5-4 and TRBJ2-7; D might be TRBD2 (5 bases). CDR3 length: 15 residues. Trimming stripped 1 base from V and 0 bases from J, with 11 bases between. Germline-derived CDR1 and CDR2 are SGHNT and YYREEE (reference sequence). Here the CDR3 DNA reads TGTGCCAGCAGCTTGACTAGGGCAAGCTCCTACGAGCAGTACTTA. This sequence encodes CASSLTRASSYEQYL.

This chain joins TRBV11-2 and TRBJ1-4, with 11 bases aligning to TRBD1. Germline CDR1 SGHAT, CDR2 FQNNGV. J gave up 6 bases and V 7 bases, and 10 bases lay outside the gene matches. The CDR3 contains 16 residues. CDR3 amino acids: CASIRTGGAFDEKLFF. The CDR3 bases are TGTGCCAGCATACGGACAGGGGGCGCCTTTGATGAAAAACTGTTTTTT. Using reference TRBV11-2 and TRBJ1-4 for the parts outside the CDR3, the full variable domain is EAGVAQSPRYKIIEKRQSVAFWCNPISGHATLYWYQQILGQGPKLLIQFQNNGVVDDSQLPKDRFSAERLKGVDSTLKIQPAKLEDSAVYLCASIRTGGAFDEKLFFGSGTQLSVL.

Within the sample, this clonotype is medium-sized. The chain employs TRBV3-1 and TRBJ1-4, with D hard to call. Between the trimmed V and J ends, which lost 4 bases and 0 bases, there was a span of 9 bases. The germline gives CDR1 LGHDT, CDR2 YNNKEL (reference sequence). The CDR3 is 15 amino acids. CDR3 DNA: TGTGCCAGCAGCCTCTCGGGGTCAACTAATGAAAAACTGTTTTTT. The encoded protein is CASSLSGSTNEKLFF.

V gene TRBV9 combines with J gene TRBJ1-3; TRBD1 matches 7 bases. Germline V gene sequence: CDR1 SGDLS, CDR2 YYNGEE. The CDR3 length is 16 residues. With 0 bases clipped from V and 4 bases from J, the junction kept 7 bases outside the gene matches. The CDR3 coding sequence is TGTGCCAGCAGCGTAGGTTTTGGGGGACAGGGAAACACCATATATTTT. This sequence encodes CASSVGFGGQGNTIYF.